Below, one T cell receptor (beta chain) is given with its context. This clone was seen a single time. The clone's antigen remains unknown. Base qualities are not recorded, but no much larger clone differs from it by a single base. The CDR3 regions of human TCRbeta chains were subjected to immunosequencing. On the study's bioinformatics: Repertoire TCRs were checked for matches against a reference library of SARS-CoV-2-specific TCRs that had been generated using the MIRA antigen-specificity platform. Breadth meant the fraction of unique TCRs that were SARS-CoV-2-associated, whereas depth meant the fraction of total T cells that were SARS-CoV-2-associated. Using the MIRA data, each spike-specific TCR was assigned both to the spike region to which the TCR was reactive and to a CD4 or CD8 class. Log10-transformed breadth and depth values were compared by one-way ANOVA with Sidak's multiple comparisons tests. TCRdb mirrors the immuneACCESS table, restricted to in-frame sequences. Some clones are absent from its copies; in checked studies, under half trace to an unresolved V gene, and the reason for the others is unknown. V and J calls and clone size are as listed in that table; D and trimming were resolved from the DNA. The sample records about 77,000 clones, under 95% of which are singletons. Roughly 4.3% of the sample lies in the top ten.

Taken with the paper, the label for time point translates to: about 28 days (+/-7) after the second vaccine dose. AZD1222 recipients whose second dose came at about 4 weeks and those whose second dose came at about 12 weeks were combined into one group, since spike-specific TCR depth and breadth did not differ between the two schedules. Vaccinee samples were obtained from the UK trials COV001 and COV002, which included a single-blind randomized controlled phase 2/3 trial of AZD1222 (ChAdOx1 nCoV-19) in healthy adults. For TCRbeta chain sequencing, PBMC samples were collected from trial participants at day 0 and at day 28 after the second dose. This record belongs to a study of T cell responses to AZD1222 COVID-19 vaccine (dated by TCRdb to about 2021). About the study as a whole: TCR sequencing covered about 230 trial participants: 200 to 220 given two doses of AZD1222 and some 25 given two doses of MenACWY control vaccine. Enrollment into the trials was organized by age into subgroups of 18-55, 56-69 and 70-plus years, and those subgroups contained approximately 150, 30 and 60 TCR-sequenced participants, respectively. What the work shows at the level of the full study, not this receptor alone: Conclusions about previously exposed vaccinees were limited because only a handful of AZD1222 recipients were SARS-CoV-2 seropositive at baseline. A significant rise in spike-specific TCR breadth and depth was observed after two AZD1222 doses relative to day 0 and relative to MenACWY recipients. Because no samples from the day 14 peak response were available, repertoires could be characterized only after the peak T cell response. The vaccine-associated CD4 TCRs covered the entire spike protein, and the dominant responses fell in regions 160-218 and 743-854. Reportedly, almost half of the unique spike-specific TCRs recognized epitopes lying outside the regions that are mutated in the B.1.351 and B.1.1.7 variants. Participants were mostly white British and included more females than males, and it was suggested by the authors that clonal diversity may have been underestimated. The 56-69-year group was small, and its depth increase did not reach significance, likely because of low power.

The CDR3 measures 15 amino acids from cysteine to phenylalanine. Of the read, only the CDR3 DNA is kept; its 45 bases are in frame from base 1. The germline V gene (reference sequence) yields LGHDT for CDR1 and YNNKEL for CDR2. Trimming leaves V shorter by 1 base and J shorter by 3 bases, with the junction holding 4 bases beyond the gene matches. The sample in question was peripheral blood, obtained 28 days after the second AZD1222 dose. The sequence links TRBV3-1 (or the pseudogene TRBV3-2) to TRBJ2-7, with TRBD1 matching 9 junction bases. This clonotype originated in an adult who received the AZD1222 COVID-19 vaccine. CDR3 loop: CASSQVDRGIYEQYF. The nucleotide sequence reads TGTGCCAGCAGCCAAGTCGACAGGGGGATCTACGAGCAGTACTTC.